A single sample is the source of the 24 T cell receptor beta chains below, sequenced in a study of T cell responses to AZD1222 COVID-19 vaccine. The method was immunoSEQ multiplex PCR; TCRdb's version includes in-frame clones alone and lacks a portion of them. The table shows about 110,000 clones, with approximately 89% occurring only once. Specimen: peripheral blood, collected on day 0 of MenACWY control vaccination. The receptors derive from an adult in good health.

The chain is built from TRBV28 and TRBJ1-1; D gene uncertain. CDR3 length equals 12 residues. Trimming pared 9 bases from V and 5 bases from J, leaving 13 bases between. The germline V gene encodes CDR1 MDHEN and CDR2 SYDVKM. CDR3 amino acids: CASNTQGTEAFF. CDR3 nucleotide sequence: TGTGCCAGTAATACCCAAGGGACTGAAGCTTTCTTT.

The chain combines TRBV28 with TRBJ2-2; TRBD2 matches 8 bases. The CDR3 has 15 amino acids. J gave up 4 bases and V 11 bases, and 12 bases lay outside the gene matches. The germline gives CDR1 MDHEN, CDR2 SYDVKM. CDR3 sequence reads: CASLGGVGRTGELFF. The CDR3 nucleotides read TGTGCCTCCCTCGGGGGGGTAGGTCGCACCGGGGAGCTGTTTTTT. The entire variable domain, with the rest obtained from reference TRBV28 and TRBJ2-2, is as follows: DVKVTQSSRYLVKRTGEKVFLECVQDMDHENMFWYRQDPGLGLRLIYFSYDVKMKEKGDIPEGYSVSREKKERFSLILESASTNQTSMYLCASLGGVGRTGELFFGEGSRLTVL.

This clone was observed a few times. This chain's CDR3 is CASSFASAGGNQPQHF. The CDR3 nucleotides read TGTGCCAGCAGTTTCGCTTCGGCGGGCGGCAATCAGCCCCAGCATTTT. This chain connects TRBV28 to TRBJ1-5; no reliable D call. This CDR3 has 16 amino acids. V was clipped by 3 bases and J by 2 bases, with 14 bases between them. Per the germline V gene, CDR1 is MDHEN and CDR2 is SYDVKM.

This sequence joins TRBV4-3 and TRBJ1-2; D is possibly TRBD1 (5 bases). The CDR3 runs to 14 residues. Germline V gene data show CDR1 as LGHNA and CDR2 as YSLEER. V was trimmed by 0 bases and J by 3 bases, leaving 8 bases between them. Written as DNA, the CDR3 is TGCGCCAGCAGCCAAGAGCGGGGCGACTATGGCTACACCTTC. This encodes CASSQERGDYGYTF.

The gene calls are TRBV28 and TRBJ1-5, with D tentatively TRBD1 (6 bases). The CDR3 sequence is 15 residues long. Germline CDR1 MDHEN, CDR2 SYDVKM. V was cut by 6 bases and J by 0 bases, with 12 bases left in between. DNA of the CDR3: TGTGCCAGCAGCCAGACAGGTTATAGCAATCAGCCCCAGCATTTT. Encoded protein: CASSQTGYSNQPQHF. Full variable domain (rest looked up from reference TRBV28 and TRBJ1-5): DVKVTQSSRYLVKRTGEKVFLECVQDMDHENMFWYRQDPGLGLRLIYFSYDVKMKEKGDIPEGYSVSREKKERFSLILESASTNQTSMYLCASSQTGYSNQPQHFGDGTRLSIL.

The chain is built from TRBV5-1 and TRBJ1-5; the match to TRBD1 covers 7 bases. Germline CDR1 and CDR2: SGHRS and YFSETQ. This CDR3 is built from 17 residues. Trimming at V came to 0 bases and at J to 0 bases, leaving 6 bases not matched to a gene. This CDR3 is CASSLDSGQYSNQPQHF. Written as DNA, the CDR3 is TGCGCCAGCAGCTTGGATTCGGGACAGTATAGCAATCAGCCCCAGCATTTT.

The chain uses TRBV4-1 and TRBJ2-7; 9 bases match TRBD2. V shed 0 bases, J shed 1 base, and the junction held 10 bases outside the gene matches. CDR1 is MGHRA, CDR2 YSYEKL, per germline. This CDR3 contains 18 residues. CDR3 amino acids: CASSQESGVAGESYEQYF. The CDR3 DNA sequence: TGCGCCAGCAGCCAAGAATCAGGCGTAGCGGGGGAGTCCTACGAGCAGTACTTC.

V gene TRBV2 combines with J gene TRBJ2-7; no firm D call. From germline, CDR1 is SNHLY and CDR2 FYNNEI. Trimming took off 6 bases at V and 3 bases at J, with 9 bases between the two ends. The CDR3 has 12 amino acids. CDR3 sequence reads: CASRTSGYEQYF. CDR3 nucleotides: TGTGCCAGCAGGACTTCAGGCTACGAGCAGTACTTC.

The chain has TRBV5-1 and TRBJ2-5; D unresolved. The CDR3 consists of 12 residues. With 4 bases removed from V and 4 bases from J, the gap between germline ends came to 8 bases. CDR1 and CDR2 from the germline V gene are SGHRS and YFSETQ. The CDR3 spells CASSELLETQYF. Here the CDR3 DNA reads TGCGCCAGCAGCGAGCTTCTAGAGACCCAGTACTTC.

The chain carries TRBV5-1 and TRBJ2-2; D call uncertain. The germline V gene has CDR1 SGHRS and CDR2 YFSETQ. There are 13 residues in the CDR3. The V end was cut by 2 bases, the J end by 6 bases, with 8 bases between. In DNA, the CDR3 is TGCGCCAGCAGCTTAGATCCCGCCGGGGAGCTGTTTTTT. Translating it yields CASSLDPAGELFF.

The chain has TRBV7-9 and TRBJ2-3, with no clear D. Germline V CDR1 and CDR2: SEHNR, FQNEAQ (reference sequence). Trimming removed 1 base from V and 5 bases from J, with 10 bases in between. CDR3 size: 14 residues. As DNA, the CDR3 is TGTGCCAGCAGCTTAGGGAACGAGGAAGATACGCAGTATTTT. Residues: CASSLGNEEDTQYF.

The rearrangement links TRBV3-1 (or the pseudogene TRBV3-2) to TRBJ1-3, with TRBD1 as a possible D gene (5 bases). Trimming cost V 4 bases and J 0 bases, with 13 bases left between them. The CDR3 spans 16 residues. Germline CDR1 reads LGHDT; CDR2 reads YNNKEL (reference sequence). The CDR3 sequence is CASSLLSGFSGNTIYF. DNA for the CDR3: TGTGCCAGCAGCCTCCTCTCAGGGTTCTCTGGAAACACCATATATTTT.

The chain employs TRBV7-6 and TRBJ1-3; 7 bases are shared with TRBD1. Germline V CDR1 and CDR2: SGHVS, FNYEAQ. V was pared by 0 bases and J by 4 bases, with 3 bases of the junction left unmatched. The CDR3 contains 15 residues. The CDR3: CASSLALQGGNTIYF. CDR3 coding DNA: TGTGCCAGCAGCTTAGCGCTACAGGGGGGAAACACCATATATTTT. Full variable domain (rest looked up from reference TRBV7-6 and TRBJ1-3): GAGVSQSPRYKVTKRGQDVALRCDPISGHVSLYWYRQALGQGPEFLTYFNYEAQQDKSGLPNDRFSAERPEGSISTLTIQRTEQRDSAMYRCASSLALQGGNTIYFGEGSWLTVV.

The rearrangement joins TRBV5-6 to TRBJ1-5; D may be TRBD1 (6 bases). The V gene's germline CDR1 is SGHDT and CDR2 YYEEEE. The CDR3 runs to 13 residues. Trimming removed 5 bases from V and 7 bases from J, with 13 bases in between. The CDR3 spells CASSTAGAQPQHF. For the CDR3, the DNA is TGTGCCAGCAGTACTGCAGGGGCGCAGCCCCAGCATTTT.

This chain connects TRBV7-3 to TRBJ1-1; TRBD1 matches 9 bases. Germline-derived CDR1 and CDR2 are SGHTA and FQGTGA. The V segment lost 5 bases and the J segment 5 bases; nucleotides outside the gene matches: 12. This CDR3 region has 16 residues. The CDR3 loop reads CASSPTGTGRWTEAFF. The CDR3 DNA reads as TGTGCCAGCAGCCCGACCGGGACAGGGCGGTGGACTGAAGCTTTCTTT.

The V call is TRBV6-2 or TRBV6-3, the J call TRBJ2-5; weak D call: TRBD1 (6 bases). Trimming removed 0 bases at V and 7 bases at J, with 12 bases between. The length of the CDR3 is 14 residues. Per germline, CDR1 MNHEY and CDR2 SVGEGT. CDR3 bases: TGTGCCAGCAGTTACTCACGAGGGGGAGCGACCCAGTACTTC. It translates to CASSYSRGGATQYF.

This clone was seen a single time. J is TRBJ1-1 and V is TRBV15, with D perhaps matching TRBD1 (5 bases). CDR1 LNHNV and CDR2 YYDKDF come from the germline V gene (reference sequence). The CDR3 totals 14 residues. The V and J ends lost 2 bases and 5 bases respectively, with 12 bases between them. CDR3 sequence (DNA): TGTGCCACCAGCAGACCAGAGGGGTATACTGAAGCTTTCTTT. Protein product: CATSRPEGYTEAFF.

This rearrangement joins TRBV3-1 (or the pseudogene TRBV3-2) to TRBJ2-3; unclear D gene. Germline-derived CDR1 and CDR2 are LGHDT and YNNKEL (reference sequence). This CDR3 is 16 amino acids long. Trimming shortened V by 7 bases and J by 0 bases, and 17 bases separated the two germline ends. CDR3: CASTSRPHSSTDTQYF. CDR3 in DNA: TGTGCCAGCACGTCAAGGCCGCACTCTAGCACAGATACGCAGTATTTT.

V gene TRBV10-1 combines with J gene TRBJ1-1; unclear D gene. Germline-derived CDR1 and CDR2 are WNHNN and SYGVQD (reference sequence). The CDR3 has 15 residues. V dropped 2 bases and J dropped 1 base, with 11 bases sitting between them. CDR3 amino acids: CASSERADWNTEAFF. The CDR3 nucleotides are TGCGCCAGCAGTGAGAGGGCAGATTGGAACACTGAAGCTTTCTTT.

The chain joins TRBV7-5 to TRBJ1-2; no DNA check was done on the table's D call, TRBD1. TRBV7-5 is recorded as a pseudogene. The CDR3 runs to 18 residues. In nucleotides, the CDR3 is TGTGCCAGAAGCGCCTGGCATGGGGACAGGGGGCTTGTAGGCGGCTACACCTTC. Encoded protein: CARSAWHGDRGLVGGYTF.

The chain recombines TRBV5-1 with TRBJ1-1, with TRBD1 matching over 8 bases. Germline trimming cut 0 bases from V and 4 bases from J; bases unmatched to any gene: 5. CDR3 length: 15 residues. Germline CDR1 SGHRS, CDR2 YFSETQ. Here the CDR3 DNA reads TGCGCCAGCAGCTTGGGATCGACAGGGGCCACTGAAGCTTTCTTT. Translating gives CASSLGSTGATEAFF.

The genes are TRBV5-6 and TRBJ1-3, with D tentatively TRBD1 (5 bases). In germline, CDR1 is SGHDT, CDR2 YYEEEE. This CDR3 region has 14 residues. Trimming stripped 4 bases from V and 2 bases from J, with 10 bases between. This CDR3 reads CASSPGAPGNTIYF. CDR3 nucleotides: TGTGCCAGCAGCCCTGGGGCGCCTGGAAACACCATATATTTT.

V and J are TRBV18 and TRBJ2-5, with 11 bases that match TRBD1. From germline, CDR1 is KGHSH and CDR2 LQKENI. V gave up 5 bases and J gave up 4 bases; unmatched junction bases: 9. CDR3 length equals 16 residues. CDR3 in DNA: TGTGCCAGCTCAGCCAGGACAGGGGGCATCGGAGAGACCCAGTACTTC. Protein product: CASSARTGGIGETQYF. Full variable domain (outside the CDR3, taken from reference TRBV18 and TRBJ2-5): NAGVMQNPRHLVRRRGQEARLRCSPMKGHSHVYWYRQLPEEGLKFMVYLQKENIIDESGMPKERFSAEFPKEGPSILRIQQVVRGDSAAYFCASSARTGGIGETQYFGPGTRLLVL.

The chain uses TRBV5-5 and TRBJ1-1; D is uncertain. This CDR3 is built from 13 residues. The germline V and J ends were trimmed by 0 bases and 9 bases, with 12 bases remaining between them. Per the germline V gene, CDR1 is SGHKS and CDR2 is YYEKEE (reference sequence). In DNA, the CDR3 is TGTGCCAGCAGCTTGGCTCCATCGGGCAAAGCTTTCTTT. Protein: CASSLAPSGKAFF.